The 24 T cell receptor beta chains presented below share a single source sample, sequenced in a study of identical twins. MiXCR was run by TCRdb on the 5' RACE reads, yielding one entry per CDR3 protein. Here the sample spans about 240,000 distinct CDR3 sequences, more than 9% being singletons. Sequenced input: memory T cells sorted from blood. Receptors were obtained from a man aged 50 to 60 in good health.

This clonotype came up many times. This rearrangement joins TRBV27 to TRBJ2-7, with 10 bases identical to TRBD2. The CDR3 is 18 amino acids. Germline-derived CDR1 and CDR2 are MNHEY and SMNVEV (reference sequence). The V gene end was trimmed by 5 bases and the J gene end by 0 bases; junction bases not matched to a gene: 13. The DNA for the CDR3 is TGTGCCAGCAGTCCCCTAAGACTACTAGCGGGGAACTCCTACGAGCAGTACTTC. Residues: CASSPLRLLAGNSYEQYF.

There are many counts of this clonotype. CDR3 amino acids: CASSYSMVQNEAFF. DNA of the CDR3: TGTGCCAGCAGTTACTCGATGGTACAGAATGAAGCTTTCTTT. The gene calls are TRBV6-5 and TRBJ1-1; no definite D call. This CDR3 region has 14 residues. Trimming stripped 0 bases from V and 7 bases from J, with 12 bases between. Germline assignment: CDR1 MNHEY and CDR2 SVGAGI.

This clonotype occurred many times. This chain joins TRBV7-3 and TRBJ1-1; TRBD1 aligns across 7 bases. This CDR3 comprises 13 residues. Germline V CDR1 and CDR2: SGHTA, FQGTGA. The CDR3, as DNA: TGTGCAACCCGAGAGGGGGCGAACACTGAAGCTTTCTTT. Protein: CATREGANTEAFF.

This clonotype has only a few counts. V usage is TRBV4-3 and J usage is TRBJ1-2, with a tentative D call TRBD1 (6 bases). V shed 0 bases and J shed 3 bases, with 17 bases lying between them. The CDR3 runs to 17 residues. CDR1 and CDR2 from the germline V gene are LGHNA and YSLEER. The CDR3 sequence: CASSQETIWTAHYGYTF. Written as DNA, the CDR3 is TGCGCCAGCAGCCAAGAAACAATTTGGACAGCTCACTATGGCTACACCTTC.

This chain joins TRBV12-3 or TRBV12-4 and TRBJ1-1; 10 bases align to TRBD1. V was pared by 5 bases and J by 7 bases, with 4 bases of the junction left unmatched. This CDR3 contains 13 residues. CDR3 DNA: TGTGCCAGCAGTACTCGGGACAGGGGTGAAGCTTTCTTT. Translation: CASSTRDRGEAFF.

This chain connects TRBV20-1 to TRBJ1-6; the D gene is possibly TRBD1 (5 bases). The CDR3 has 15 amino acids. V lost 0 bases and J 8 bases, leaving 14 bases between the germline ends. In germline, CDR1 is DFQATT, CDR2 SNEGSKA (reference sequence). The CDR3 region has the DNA TGCAGTGCTAGAGAGTTCGGAATAGGGGATTCACCCCTCCACTTT. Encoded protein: CSAREFGIGDSPLHF.

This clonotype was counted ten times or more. CDR3 DNA sequence: TGCAGTGCCCCATACACTAACTCTGGAAACACCATATATTTT. This codes for CSAPYTNSGNTIYF. The chain recombines TRBV20-1 with TRBJ1-3, with D unresolved. V lost 6 bases, J lost 0 bases, and 12 bases lay in between. Germline loops: CDR1 DFQATT, CDR2 SNEGSKA (reference sequence). The CDR3 covers 14 residues.

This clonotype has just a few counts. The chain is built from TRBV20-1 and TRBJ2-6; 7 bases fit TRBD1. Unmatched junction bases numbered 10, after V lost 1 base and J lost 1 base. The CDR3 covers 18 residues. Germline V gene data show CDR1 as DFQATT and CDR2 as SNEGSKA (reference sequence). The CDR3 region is CSARGRGTNPSGANVLTF. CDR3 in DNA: TGCAGTGCTAGAGGCAGGGGGACAAACCCTTCTGGGGCCAACGTCCTGACTTTC.

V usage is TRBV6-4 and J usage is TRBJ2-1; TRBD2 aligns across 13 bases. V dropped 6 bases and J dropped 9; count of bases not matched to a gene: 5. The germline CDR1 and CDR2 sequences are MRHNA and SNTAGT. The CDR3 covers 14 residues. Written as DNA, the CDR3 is TGTGCCAGCAGAGGGACTAGCGGGGTTGGTGAGCAGTTCTTC. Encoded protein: CASRGTSGVGEQFF.

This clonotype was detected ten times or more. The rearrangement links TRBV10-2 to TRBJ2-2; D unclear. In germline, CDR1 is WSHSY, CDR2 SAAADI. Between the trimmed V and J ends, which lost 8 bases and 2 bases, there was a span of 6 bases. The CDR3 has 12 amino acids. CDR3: CASRQNTGELFF. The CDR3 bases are TGCGCCAGCCGGCAAAACACCGGGGAGCTGTTTTTT.

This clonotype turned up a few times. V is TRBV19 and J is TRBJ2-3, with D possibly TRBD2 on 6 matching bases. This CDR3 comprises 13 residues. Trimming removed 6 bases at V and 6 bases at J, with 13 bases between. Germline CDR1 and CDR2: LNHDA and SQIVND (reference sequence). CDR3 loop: CASSPTRSDTQYF. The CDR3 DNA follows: TGTGCCAGTAGCCCGACTAGGTCGGATACGCAGTATTTT.

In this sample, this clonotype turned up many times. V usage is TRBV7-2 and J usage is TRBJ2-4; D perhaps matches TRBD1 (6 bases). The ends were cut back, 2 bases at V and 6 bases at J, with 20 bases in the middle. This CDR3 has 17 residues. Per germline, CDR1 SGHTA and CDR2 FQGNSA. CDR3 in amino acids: CASSLLPGGRGTNIQYF. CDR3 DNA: TGTGCCAGCAGCTTATTACCCGGAGGCAGGGGAACAAACATTCAGTACTTC. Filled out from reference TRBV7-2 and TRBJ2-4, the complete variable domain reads GAGVSQSPSNKVTEKGKDVELRCDPISGHTALYWYRQSLGQGLEFLIYFQGNSAPDKSGLPSDRFSAERTGGSVSTLTIQRTQQEDSAVYLCASSLLPGGRGTNIQYFGAGTRLSVL.

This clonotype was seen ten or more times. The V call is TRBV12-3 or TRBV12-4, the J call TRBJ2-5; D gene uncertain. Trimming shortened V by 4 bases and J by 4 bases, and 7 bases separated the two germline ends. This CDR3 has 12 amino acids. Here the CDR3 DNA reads TGTGCCAGCAGTTCATTCCCAGAGACCCAGTACTTC. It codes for CASSSFPETQYF.

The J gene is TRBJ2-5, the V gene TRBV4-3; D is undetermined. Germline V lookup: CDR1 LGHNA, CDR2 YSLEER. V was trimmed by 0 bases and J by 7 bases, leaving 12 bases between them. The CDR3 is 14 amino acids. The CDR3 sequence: CASSQDSEGGTQYF. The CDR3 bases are TGCGCCAGCAGCCAAGATTCTGAAGGTGGGACCCAGTACTTC.

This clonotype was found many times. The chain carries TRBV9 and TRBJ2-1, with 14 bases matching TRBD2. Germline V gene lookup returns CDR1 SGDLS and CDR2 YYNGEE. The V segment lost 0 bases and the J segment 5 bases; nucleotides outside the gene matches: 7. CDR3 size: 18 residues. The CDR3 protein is CASSVGGAGLAGDNEQFF. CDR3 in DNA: TGTGCCAGCAGCGTAGGGGGGGCGGGACTAGCGGGAGACAATGAGCAGTTCTTC.

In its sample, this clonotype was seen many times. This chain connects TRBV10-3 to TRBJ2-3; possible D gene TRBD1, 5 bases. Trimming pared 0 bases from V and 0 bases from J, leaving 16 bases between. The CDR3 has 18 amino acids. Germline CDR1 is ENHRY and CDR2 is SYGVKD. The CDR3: CAISESIRAGSSTDTQYF. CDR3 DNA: TGTGCCATCAGTGAGTCAATACGGGCAGGGTCAAGCACAGATACGCAGTATTTT.

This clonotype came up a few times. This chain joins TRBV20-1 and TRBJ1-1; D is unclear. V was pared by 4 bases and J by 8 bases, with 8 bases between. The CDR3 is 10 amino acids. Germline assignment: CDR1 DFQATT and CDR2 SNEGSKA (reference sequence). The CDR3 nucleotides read TGCAGTGCTACGAAGAGAGAAGCTTTCTTT. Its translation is CSATKREAFF.

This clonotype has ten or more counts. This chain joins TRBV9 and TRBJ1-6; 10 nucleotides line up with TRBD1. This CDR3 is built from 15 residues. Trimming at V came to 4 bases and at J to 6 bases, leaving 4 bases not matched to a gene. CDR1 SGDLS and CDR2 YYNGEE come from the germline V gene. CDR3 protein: CASSLGTGVNSPLHF. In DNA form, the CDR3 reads TGTGCCAGCAGCCTTGGGACAGGGGTTAATTCACCCCTCCACTTT.

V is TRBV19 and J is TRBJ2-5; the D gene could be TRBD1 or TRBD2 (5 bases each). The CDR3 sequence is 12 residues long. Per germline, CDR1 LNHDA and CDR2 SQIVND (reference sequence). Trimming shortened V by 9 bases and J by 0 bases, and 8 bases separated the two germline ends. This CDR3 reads CASGTYQETQYF. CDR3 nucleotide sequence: TGTGCCAGCGGGACGTACCAAGAGACCCAGTACTTC.

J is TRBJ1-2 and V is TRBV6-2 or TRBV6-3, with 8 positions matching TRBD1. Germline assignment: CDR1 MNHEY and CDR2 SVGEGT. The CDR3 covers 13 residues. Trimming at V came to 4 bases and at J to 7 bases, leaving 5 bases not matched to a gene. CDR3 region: CASSSTTGAGYTF. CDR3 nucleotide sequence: TGTGCCAGCAGTTCCACGACAGGGGCTGGCTACACCTTC.

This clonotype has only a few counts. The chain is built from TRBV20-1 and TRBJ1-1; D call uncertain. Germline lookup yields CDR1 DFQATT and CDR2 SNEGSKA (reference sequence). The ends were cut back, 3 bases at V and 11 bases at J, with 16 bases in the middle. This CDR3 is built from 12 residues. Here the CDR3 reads CSASSDSISAFF. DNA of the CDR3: TGCAGTGCTAGTTCGGACTCAATTTCGGCTTTCTTT.

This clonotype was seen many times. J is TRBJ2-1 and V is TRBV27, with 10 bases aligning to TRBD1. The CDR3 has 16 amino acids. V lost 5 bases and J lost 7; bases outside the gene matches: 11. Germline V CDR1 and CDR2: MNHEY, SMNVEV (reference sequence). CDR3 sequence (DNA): TGTGCCAGCAGTGTATATTTGGACAGGGGGTTTAATGAGCAGTTCTTC. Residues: CASSVYLDRGFNEQFF.

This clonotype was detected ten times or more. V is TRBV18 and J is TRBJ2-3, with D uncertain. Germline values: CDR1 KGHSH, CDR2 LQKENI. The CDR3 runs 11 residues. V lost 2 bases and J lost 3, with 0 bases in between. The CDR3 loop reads CASSPTDTQYF. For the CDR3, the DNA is TGTGCCAGCTCACCAACAGATACGCAGTATTTT.

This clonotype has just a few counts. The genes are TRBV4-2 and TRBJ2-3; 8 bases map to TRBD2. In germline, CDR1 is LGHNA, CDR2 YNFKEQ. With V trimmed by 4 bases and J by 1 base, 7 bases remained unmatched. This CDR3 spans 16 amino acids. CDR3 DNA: TGTGCCAGCAGCCGCGGGACTAGTCGAGGCACAGATACGCAGTATTTT. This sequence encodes CASSRGTSRGTDTQYF.